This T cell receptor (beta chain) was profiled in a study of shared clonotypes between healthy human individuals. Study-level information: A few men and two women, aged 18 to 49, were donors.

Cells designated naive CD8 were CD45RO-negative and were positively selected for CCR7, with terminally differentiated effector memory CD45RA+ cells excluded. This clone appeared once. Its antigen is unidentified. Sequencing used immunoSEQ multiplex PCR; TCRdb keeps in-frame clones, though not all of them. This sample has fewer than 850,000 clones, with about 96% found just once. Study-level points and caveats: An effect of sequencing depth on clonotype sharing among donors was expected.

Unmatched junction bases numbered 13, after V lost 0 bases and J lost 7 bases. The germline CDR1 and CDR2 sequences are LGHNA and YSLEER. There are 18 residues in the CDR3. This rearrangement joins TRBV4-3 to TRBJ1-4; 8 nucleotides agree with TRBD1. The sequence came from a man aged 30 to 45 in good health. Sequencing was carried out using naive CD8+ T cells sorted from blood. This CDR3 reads CASSQDRAGGDLGEKLFF. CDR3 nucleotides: TGCGCCAGCAGCCAAGATAGGGCAGGGGGCGATCTTGGTGAAAAACTGTTTTTT.